This is a list of T cell receptor beta chains from one sample in a study of OX40 agonist ivuxolimab in advanced cancers. The assay was immunoSEQ multiplex PCR, and TCRdb's table has in-frame clones only and misses some. The repertoire holds around 31,000 clones, with around 87% as singletons. The source was CD4+ or CD8+ T cells sorted from blood, collected in a trial of the OX40 agonist ivuxolimab. These receptors came from an adult with an advanced solid tumor such as melanoma, head and neck, liver or kidney cancer. The CDR3 runs from the conserved cysteine through the conserved F or W. The order of the fields is clone size, V gene, D gene, J gene, CDR3 protein, CDR3 DNA. A D gene is named only where the DNA matches it firmly. Some rows have no size entry. The others give once, few or many, or a class for an expanded clone.

>NA|TRBV29-1|TRBD1|TRBJ2-7
CSVEDRGLEQYF
TGCAGCGTTGAAGATAGGGGGCTAGAGCAGTACTTC
>NA|TRBV5-1|NA|TRBJ2-3
CASSETDTQYF
TGCGCCAGCAGCGAGACAGATACGCAGTATTTT
>once|TRBV9|NA|TRBJ1-3
CASSVSRQNLNSDGTGNTIYF
TGTGCCAGCAGCGTATCCCGGCAGAACCTTAACTCTGATGGGACTGGAAACACCATATATTTT
>NA|TRBV11-3|NA|TRBJ2-2
CASSLGGTGELFF
TGTGCCAGCAGCTTAGGAGGCACCGGGGAGCTGTTTTTT
>NA|TRBV27|TRBD2|TRBJ2-3
CASSASGRHLITDTQYF
TGTGCCAGCAGTGCTAGCGGGAGGCACCTAATCACAGATACGCAGTATTTT
>NA|TRBV5-1|NA|TRBJ2-7
CASSWVGGRYEQYF
TGCGCCAGCAGCTGGGTGGGAGGACGGTACGAGCAGTACTTC
>NA|TRBV5-6|NA|TRBJ2-4
CASSLEKNIQYF
TGTGCCAGCAGCTTGGAGAAAAACATTCAGTACTTC
>NA|TRBV5-1|NA|TRBJ2-2
CASSSMTSITGELFF
TGCGCCAGCAGCTCCATGACAAGTATAACCGGGGAGCTGTTTTTT
>NA|TRBV7-3|TRBD2|TRBJ2-3
CASSLDPGLATDTQYF
TGTGCCAGCAGCCTCGACCCGGGACTAGCGACAGATACGCAGTATTTT
>NA|TRBV7-9|NA|TRBJ2-3
CASRSFTDTQYF
TGTGCCAGCAGGTCATTCACAGATACGCAGTATTTT
>NA|TRBV6-6|TRBD2|TRBJ2-2
CASSSWGGNTGELFF
TGTGCCAGCAGTTCATGGGGGGGGAACACCGGGGAGCTGTTTTTT
>large|TRBV7-9|NA|TRBJ2-7
CASSEAPYEQYF
TGTGCCAGCAGCGAAGCACCCTACGAGCAGTACTTC
>NA|TRBV7-8|TRBD1|TRBJ2-4
CASSSIPGQARAKNIQYF
TGTGCCAGCAGCTCTATACCGGGACAGGCGAGAGCCAAAAACATTCAGTACTTC
>once|TRBV19|TRBD2|TRBJ2-1
CASSMRREMHNEQFF
TGTGCCAGTAGTATGAGGCGGGAGATGCACAATGAGCAGTTCTTC
>once|TRBV27|TRBD1|TRBJ2-3
CASSSAEDRLDTQYF
TGTGCCAGCAGTTCCGCCGAGGACAGGTTGGATACGCAGTATTTT
>NA|TRBV25-1|NA|TRBJ2-3
CASNGGGLRVDTQYF
TGTGCCAGCAACGGTGGGGGCCTTCGGGTTGATACGCAGTATTTT